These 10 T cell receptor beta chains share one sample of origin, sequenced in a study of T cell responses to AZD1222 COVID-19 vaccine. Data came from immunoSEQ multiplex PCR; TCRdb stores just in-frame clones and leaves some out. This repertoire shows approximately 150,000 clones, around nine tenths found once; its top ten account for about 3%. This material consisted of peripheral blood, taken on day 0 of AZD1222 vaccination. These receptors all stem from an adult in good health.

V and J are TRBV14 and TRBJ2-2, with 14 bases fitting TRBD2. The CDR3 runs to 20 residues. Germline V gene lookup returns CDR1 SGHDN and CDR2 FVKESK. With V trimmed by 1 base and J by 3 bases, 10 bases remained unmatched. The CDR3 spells CASSQARGTSGRGDTGELFF. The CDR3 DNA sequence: TGTGCCAGCAGCCAAGCAAGGGGGACTAGCGGGAGAGGCGACACCGGGGAGCTGTTTTTT.

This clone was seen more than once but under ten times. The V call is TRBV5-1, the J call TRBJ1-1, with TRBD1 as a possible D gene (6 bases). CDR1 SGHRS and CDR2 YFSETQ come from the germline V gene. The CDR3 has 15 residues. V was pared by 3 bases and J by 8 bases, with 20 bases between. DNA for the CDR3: TGCGCCAGCAGCTACGGGGGGCCAGGGAGTAGAGAAGCTTTCTTT. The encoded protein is CASSYGGPGSREAFF.

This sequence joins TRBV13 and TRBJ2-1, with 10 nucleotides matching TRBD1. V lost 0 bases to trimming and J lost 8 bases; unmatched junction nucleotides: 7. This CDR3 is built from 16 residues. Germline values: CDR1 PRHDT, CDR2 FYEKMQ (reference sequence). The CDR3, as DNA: TGTGCCAGCAGCTTAGGGGACAGGGGGATTGTCGATGAGCAGTTCTTC. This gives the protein CASSLGDRGIVDEQFF.

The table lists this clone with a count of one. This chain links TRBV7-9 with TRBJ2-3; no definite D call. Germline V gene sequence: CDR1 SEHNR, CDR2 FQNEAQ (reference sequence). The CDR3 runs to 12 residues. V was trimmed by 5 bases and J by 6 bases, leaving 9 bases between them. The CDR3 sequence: CASSHPRDTQYF. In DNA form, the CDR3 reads TGTGCCAGCAGCCACCCTAGGGATACGCAGTATTTT.

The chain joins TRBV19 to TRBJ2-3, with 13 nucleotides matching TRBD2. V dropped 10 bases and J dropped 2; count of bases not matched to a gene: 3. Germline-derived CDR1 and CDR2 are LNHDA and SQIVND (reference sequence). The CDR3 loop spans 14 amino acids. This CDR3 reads CATTSGRYTDTQYF. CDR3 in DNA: TGTGCCACGACTAGCGGGAGGTACACAGATACGCAGTATTTT.

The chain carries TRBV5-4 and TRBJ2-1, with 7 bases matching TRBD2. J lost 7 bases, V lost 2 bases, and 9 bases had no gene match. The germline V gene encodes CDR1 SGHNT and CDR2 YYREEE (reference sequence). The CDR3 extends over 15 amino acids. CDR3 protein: CASSFQVAGVNEQFF. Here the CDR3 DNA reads TGTGCCAGCAGCTTCCAGGTAGCGGGTGTTAATGAGCAGTTCTTC.

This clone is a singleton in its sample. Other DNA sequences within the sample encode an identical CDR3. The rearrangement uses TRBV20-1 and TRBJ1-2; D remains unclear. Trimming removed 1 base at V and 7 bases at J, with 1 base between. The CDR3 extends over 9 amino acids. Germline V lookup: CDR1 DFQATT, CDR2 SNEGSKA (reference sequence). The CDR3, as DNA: TGCAGTGCTAGAGGTGGCTACACCTTC. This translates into CSARGGYTF.

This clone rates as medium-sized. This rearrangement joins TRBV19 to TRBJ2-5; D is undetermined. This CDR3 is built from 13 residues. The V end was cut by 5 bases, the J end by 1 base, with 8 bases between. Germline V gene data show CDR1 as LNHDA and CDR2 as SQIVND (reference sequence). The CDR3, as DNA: TGTGCCAGTAGTCCGACCCGCCAAGAGACCCAGTACTTC. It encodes CASSPTRQETQYF.

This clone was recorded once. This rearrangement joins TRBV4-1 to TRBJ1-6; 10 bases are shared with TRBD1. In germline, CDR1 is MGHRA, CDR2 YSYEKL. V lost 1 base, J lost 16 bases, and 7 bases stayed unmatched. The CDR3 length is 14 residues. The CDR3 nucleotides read TGCGCCAGCAGCCAAGGGGACAGGGGCATATCTCTCCACTTT. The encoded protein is CASSQGDRGISLHF.

In DNA, the CDR3 is TGTGCCAGCAGCTTAGATCGGTACGGAGCGCAGTTCTTC. It specifies CASSLDRYGAQFF. J is TRBJ2-1 and V is TRBV11-2; no definite D call. Trimming took off 0 bases at V and 12 bases at J, with 12 bases between the two ends. Germline loops: CDR1 SGHAT, CDR2 FQNNGV. This CDR3 is built from 13 residues.